These 26 T cell receptor beta chains came from one sample sequenced in a study of OX40 agonist ivuxolimab in advanced cancers. Receptor libraries were prepared by the immunoSEQ multiplex PCR assay. This is the immuneACCESS table as TCRdb keeps it, with only in-frame sequences that have V and J called. A part of the clones is gone; compared with another copy, unresolved V genes explain less than half, and the rest is unexplained. This sample holds about 73,000 clones; about 89% were observed only once. The leading ten clones occupy less than 0.8% of the sample. The sequencing used CD4+ or CD8+ T cells sorted from blood, collected in a trial of the OX40 agonist ivuxolimab. Receptor source: an adult with an advanced solid tumor such as melanoma, head and neck, liver or kidney cancer.

As to this clone: In the same sample, other DNA sequences code for this CDR3. V and J are TRBV4-3 and TRBJ1-3; no reliable D call. Between the trimmed V and J ends, which lost 2 bases and 2 bases, there was a span of 16 bases. The CDR3 totals 17 residues. CDR1 LGHNA and CDR2 YSLEER come from the germline V gene. Here the CDR3 reads CASSQSSGFLTGNTIYF. The CDR3 nucleotides read TGCGCCAGCAGCCAATCCAGCGGTTTTTTAACTGGAAACACCATATATTTT.

This clone was seen a single time. This chain connects TRBV30 to TRBJ1-1; D might be TRBD1 (6 bases). The germline V and J ends were trimmed by 7 bases and 10 bases, with 22 bases remaining between them. Germline loops: CDR1 GTSNPN, CDR2 SVGIG (reference sequence). This CDR3 is built from 13 residues. This CDR3 reads CASKGPGEQGAFF. The DNA for the CDR3 is TGTGCCTCCAAGGGGCCAGGGGAACAGGGAGCTTTCTTT.

On this clone itself: This sample includes further DNA sequences coding for the same CDR3. CDR3 residues: CASSEGTGSEKLFF. CDR3 nucleotides: TGTGCCAGCAGTGAAGGTACAGGGAGTGAAAAACTGTTTTTT. V usage is TRBV6-1 and J usage is TRBJ1-4, with TRBD1 as a possible D gene (6 bases). V dropped 1 base and J dropped 7 bases, with 10 bases sitting between them. The germline CDR1 and CDR2 sequences are MNHNS and SASEGT. CDR3 length: 14 residues.

This chain links TRBV6-1 with TRBJ2-2, with 7 bases identical to TRBD2. The V and J ends lost 7 bases and 7 bases, in that order; junction bases with no gene match: 6. The CDR3 totals 13 residues. From germline, CDR1 is MNHNS and CDR2 SASEGT. The DNA of the CDR3 is TGTGCCAGCACGTCAGGGAGGGTCGGGGAGCTGTTTTTT. Its translation: CASTSGRVGELFF.

This chain links TRBV7-9 with TRBJ1-1; no clear D. V lost 3 bases and J 1 base, leaving 6 bases between the germline ends. Germline CDR1 SEHNR, CDR2 FQNEAQ (reference sequence). The CDR3 extends over 13 amino acids. CDR3 region: CASSFPPNTEAFF. The DNA for the CDR3 is TGTGCCAGCAGCTTCCCGCCGAACACTGAAGCTTTCTTT.

The rearrangement uses TRBV28 and TRBJ1-2; TRBD1 aligns across 7 bases. V shed 5 bases and J 4 bases; nucleotides not matched to a gene: 4. The CDR3 covers 13 residues. The germline CDR1 and CDR2 sequences are MDHEN and SYDVKM. The CDR3 is CASSTGAGYGYTF. CDR3 nucleotides: TGTGCCAGCAGTACAGGGGCAGGCTATGGCTACACCTTC.

The J gene is TRBJ1-5, the V gene TRBV6-5; D is unclear. V lost 6 bases and J lost 3, with 9 bases in between. The CDR3 has 13 residues. Germline CDR1 reads MNHEY; CDR2 reads SVGAGI. This CDR3 reads CASRSSLNQPQHF. Written as DNA, the CDR3 is TGTGCCAGCAGAAGTTCCCTCAATCAGCCCCAGCATTTT.

This chain connects TRBV6-5 to TRBJ2-5; D is uncertain. Germline V gives CDR1 MNHEY, CDR2 SVGAGI. V dropped 6 bases and J dropped 5 bases, with 16 bases sitting between them. CDR3 length: 14 residues. The CDR3 spells CASSLRPPGETQYF. Here the CDR3 DNA reads TGTGCCAGCAGCCTCCGGCCCCCTGGGGAGACCCAGTACTTC.

This chain connects TRBV5-5 to TRBJ2-1, with a possible D match to TRBD2 (6 bases). CDR1 is SGHKS and CDR2 is YYEKEE in the germline V gene (reference sequence). The CDR3 has 14 residues. Trimming pared 4 bases from V and 0 bases from J, leaving 8 bases between. The CDR3 loop reads CASSPGLSYNEQFF. The DNA of the CDR3 is TGTGCCAGCAGCCCGGGACTCTCCTACAATGAGCAGTTCTTC. The full variable domain, with the rest looked up from reference TRBV5-5 and TRBJ2-1, is DAGVTQSPTHLIKTRGQQVTLRCSPISGHKSVSWYQQVLGQGPQFIFQYYEKEERGRGNFPDRFSARQFPNYSSELNVNALLLGDSALYLCASSPGLSYNEQFFGPGTRLTVL.

The chain couples TRBV6-1 to TRBJ2-7; D is possibly TRBD2 (5 bases). There are 13 residues in the CDR3. V lost 4 bases, J lost 3 bases, and 10 bases lay in between. Germline lookup yields CDR1 MNHNS and CDR2 SASEGT. CDR3 residues: CASSGSVYYEQYF. The CDR3 DNA follows: TGTGCCAGCAGTGGTAGCGTGTACTACGAGCAGTACTTC.

This clone was seen a handful of times. The CDR3 here is CASSIQALLGGYTF. The CDR3 nucleotides read TGTGCCAGCAGCATTCAGGCCCTTCTTGGGGGCTACACCTTC. The rearrangement links TRBV7-9 to TRBJ1-2; D call uncertain. This CDR3 contains 14 residues. Germline CDR1 reads SEHNR; CDR2 reads FQNEAQ (reference sequence). V lost 5 bases, J lost 8 bases, and 18 bases lay in between.

V is TRBV29-1 and J is TRBJ2-1, with 7 nucleotides matching TRBD2. This CDR3 contains 15 residues. Germline values: CDR1 SQVTM, CDR2 ANQGSEA. V lost 3 bases, J lost 7 bases, and 12 bases stayed unmatched. The CDR3 loop is CSVDGRGRLSNEQFF. In DNA form, the CDR3 reads TGCAGCGTTGATGGGAGGGGAAGGCTGTCTAATGAGCAGTTCTTC.

The J gene is TRBJ1-3, the V gene TRBV7-9; 7 bases match TRBD1. The CDR3 is made up of 15 amino acids. Germline trimming cut 5 bases from V and 6 bases from J; bases unmatched to any gene: 10. Germline-derived CDR1 and CDR2 are SEHNR and FQNEAQ (reference sequence). DNA of the CDR3: TGTGCCAGCAGCCAGCGACAGGGAAAGGCAAACACCATATATTTT. This gives the protein CASSQRQGKANTIYF.

This chain connects TRBV27 to TRBJ2-7; 14 bases fit TRBD2. CDR1 and CDR2 from the germline V gene are MNHEY and SMNVEV (reference sequence). J was trimmed by 6 bases and V by 6 bases; bases with no gene match: 7. CDR3 length: 15 amino acids. The CDR3 protein is CASRKTGTSGSEQYF. The CDR3 bases are TGTGCCAGCAGAAAAACCGGGACTAGCGGGAGCGAGCAGTACTTC.

About this clone: The sample has other DNA sequences that encode this CDR3 too. V usage is TRBV30 and J usage is TRBJ1-5; D call uncertain. This CDR3 comprises 14 residues. Trimming took off 1 base at V and 7 bases at J, with 14 bases between the two ends. CDR1 and CDR2 from the germline V gene are GTSNPN and SVGIG (reference sequence). CDR3 residues: CAWSGSGNGQPQHF. In DNA, the CDR3 is TGTGCCTGGAGTGGGTCGGGGAATGGACAGCCCCAGCATTTT. Supplemented by reference TRBV30 and TRBJ1-5, the full variable domain reads SQTIHQWPATLVQPVGSPLSLECTVEGTSNPNLYWYRQAAGRGLQLLFYSVGIGQISSEVPQNLSASRPQDRQFILSSKKLLLSDSGFYLCAWSGSGNGQPQHFGDGTRLSIL.

The gene calls are TRBV29-1 and TRBJ2-2, with 7 bases lining up with TRBD2. This CDR3 is built from 14 residues. With 5 bases clipped from V and 5 bases from J, the junction kept 8 bases outside the gene matches. The germline CDR1 and CDR2 sequences are SQVTM and ANQGSEA. DNA of the CDR3: TGCAGCGTTCGACTAGCCCCAGGAACCGGGGAGCTGTTTTTT. It translates to CSVRLAPGTGELFF.

The chain couples TRBV6-6 to TRBJ2-7; TRBD1 agrees at 7 bases. The V and J ends lost 7 bases and 7 bases, in that order; junction bases with no gene match: 16. This CDR3 contains 15 residues. Germline V CDR1 and CDR2: MNHNY, SVGAGI (reference sequence). The CDR3: CASTPVGSGGREQYF. The CDR3 DNA follows: TGTGCCAGCACCCCGGTTGGATCAGGGGGTCGAGAGCAGTACTTC.

This rearrangement joins TRBV7-8 to TRBJ2-1, with TRBD2 identical over 7 bases. The V gene end was trimmed by 5 bases and the J gene end by 5 bases; junction bases not matched to a gene: 3. Germline CDR1 and CDR2: SGHVS and FQNEAQ. The CDR3 consists of 13 residues. CDR3: CASSPGGNNEQFF. In nucleotides, the CDR3 is TGTGCCAGCAGCCCCGGGGGGAACAATGAGCAGTTCTTC.

The count of this clone is one. This chain uses TRBV6-6 with TRBJ2-3; tentatively, D is TRBD1 or TRBD2 (5 bases each). Trimming pared 5 bases from V and 6 bases from J, leaving 18 bases between. Germline CDR1 is MNHNY and CDR2 is SVGAGI (reference sequence). This CDR3 has 15 residues. Here the CDR3 reads CASSEGPNAQDTQYF. Here the CDR3 DNA reads TGTGCCAGCAGTGAGGGACCAAATGCACAGGATACGCAGTATTTT.

The chain recombines TRBV7-2 with TRBJ1-2, with 8 bases identical to TRBD1. Germline trimming cut 5 bases from V and 0 bases from J; bases unmatched to any gene: 11. The CDR3 runs to 17 residues. In germline, CDR1 is SGHTA, CDR2 FQGNSA. The CDR3 spells CASSPATGVITNYGYTF. DNA for the CDR3: TGTGCCAGCAGCCCCGCGACAGGGGTTATAACTAACTATGGCTACACCTTC. The full variable domain, its missing parts supplied by reference TRBV7-2 and TRBJ1-2, is GAGVSQSPSNKVTEKGKDVELRCDPISGHTALYWYRQSLGQGLEFLIYFQGNSAPDKSGLPSDRFSAERTGGSVSTLTIQRTQQEDSAVYLCASSPATGVITNYGYTFGSGTRLTVV.

This chain uses TRBV5-1 with TRBJ2-5; TRBD2 matches at 9 bases. J gave up 5 bases and V 0 bases, and 8 bases lay outside the gene matches. The CDR3 extends over 16 amino acids. Per germline, CDR1 SGHRS and CDR2 YFSETQ. The CDR3 loop is CASSLEPAGGQETQYF. The CDR3 DNA sequence: TGCGCCAGCAGCTTGGAACCAGCGGGGGGCCAGGAGACCCAGTACTTC.

This chain connects TRBV11-2 to TRBJ1-1; tentatively, D is TRBD1 (5 bases). The CDR3 runs 16 residues. V was trimmed by 2 bases and J by 2 bases, leaving 15 bases between them. The germline V gene encodes CDR1 SGHAT and CDR2 FQNNGV. CDR3 in amino acids: CASSLIRAGPNTEAFF. DNA for the CDR3: TGTGCCAGCAGCTTAATCAGGGCAGGGCCAAACACTGAAGCTTTCTTT.

The rearrangement uses TRBV30 and TRBJ1-2; weak D call: TRBD1 (5 bases). Germline CDR1 and CDR2: GTSNPN and SVGIG (reference sequence). Between the trimmed V and J ends, which lost 0 bases and 2 bases, there was a span of 10 bases. The CDR3 is made up of 14 amino acids. CDR3 nucleotide sequence: TGTGCCTGGAGTGTTAGGGGACCAAACTATGGCTACACCTTC. Translation: CAWSVRGPNYGYTF.

This rearrangement joins TRBV2 to TRBJ1-2; tentative D call: TRBD1 (6 bases). Trimming stripped 7 bases from V and 4 bases from J, with 19 bases between. The CDR3 loop spans 15 amino acids. Germline-derived CDR1 and CDR2 are SNHLY and FYNNEI. CDR3 coding DNA: TGTGCCAGCACCCCACAAATACAGGGCCCCTATGGCTACACCTTC. As protein: CASTPQIQGPYGYTF.

A few counts support this clone. V is TRBV2 and J is TRBJ1-1; D is undetermined. The germline gives CDR1 SNHLY, CDR2 FYNNEI. The CDR3 covers 12 residues. Trimming removed 3 bases at V and 1 base at J, with 3 bases between. The CDR3 DNA reads as TGTGCCAGCAGTGACCCGAACACTGAAGCTTTCTTT. Amino acid sequence: CASSDPNTEAFF.

This clone was counted once. The chain carries TRBV4-3 and TRBJ1-1, with a weak D call TRBD1 (5 bases). The V end lost 3 bases, the J end lost 6 bases, and 11 bases lay between the germline ends. Germline V lookup: CDR1 LGHNA, CDR2 YSLEER. The length of the CDR3 is 13 residues. The CDR3 bases are TGCGCCAGCAGCCATCAGGGTTCCTCTGAAGCTTTCTTT. Translating it yields CASSHQGSSEAFF.